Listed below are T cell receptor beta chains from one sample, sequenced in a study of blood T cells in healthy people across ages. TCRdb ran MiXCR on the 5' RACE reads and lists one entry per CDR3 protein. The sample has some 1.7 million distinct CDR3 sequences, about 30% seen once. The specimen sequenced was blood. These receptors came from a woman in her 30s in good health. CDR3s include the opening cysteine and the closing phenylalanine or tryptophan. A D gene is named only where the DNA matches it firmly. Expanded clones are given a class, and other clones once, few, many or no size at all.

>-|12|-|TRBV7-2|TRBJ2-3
TGTGCCAGCACCTCTGGTGGAGATACGCTGTATTTT
CASTSGGDTLYF
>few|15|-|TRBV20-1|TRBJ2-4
TGCAGTGCCCTGGTGGCGCGGGGAGCCAAAAACATTCAGTACTTC
CSALVARGAKNIQYF
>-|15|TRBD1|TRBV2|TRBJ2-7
TGTGCCAGCAGTGCCGGGACAGGGGGCTTCTACGAGCAGTACTTC
CASSAGTGGFYEQYF
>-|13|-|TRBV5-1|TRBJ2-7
TGCGCCAGCAGCCCCCCCAGGCCCTACGAGCAGTACTTC
CASSPPRPYEQYF
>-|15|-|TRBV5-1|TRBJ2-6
TGCGCCAGCGGGTCCCGGGGCTCTGGGGCCAACGTCCTGACTTTC
CASGSRGSGANVLTF
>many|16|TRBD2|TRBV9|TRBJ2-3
TGTGCCAGCAGCGGGCGACTAGCGGGGAACACAGATACGCAGTATTTT
CASSGRLAGNTDTQYF
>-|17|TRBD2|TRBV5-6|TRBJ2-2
TGTGCCAGCAGCTTCCCCAGCGGGAGAATCCTTGGCAGGGAGCTGTTTTTT
CASSFPSGRILGRELFF
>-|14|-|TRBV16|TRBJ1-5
TGTGCCAGCTCCCTCGCGGCCTTGAATCAGCCCCAGCATTTT
CASSLAALNQPQHF
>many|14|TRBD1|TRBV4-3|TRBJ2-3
TGCGCCAGCCGCGGGACAGGCGCCACTAGGACGCAGTATTTT
CASRGTGATRTQYF
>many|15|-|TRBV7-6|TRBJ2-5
TGTGCCAGCAGCTCCAAGCTCAGGGGAGAAGAGACCCAGTACTTC
CASSSKLRGEETQYF
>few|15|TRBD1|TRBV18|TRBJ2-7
TGTGCCAGCTCACCCTACACAGGGGACCCCTACGAGCAGTACTTC
CASSPYTGDPYEQYF
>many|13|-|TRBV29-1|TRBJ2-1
TGCAGCGTTTTGTTGGGGGGATACAATGAGCAGTTCTTC
CSVLLGGYNEQFF
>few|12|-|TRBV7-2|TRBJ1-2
TGTGCCAGCAGCCCGAGGAGGTCGGGCTACACCTTC
CASSPRRSGYTF
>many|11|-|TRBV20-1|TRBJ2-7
TGCAGTGCTAACCCGGGGAACGAGCAGTACTTC
CSANPGNEQYF
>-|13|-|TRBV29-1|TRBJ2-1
TGCAGCCTGACCTATGGGCCCTACAATGAGCAGTTCTTC
CSLTYGPYNEQFF
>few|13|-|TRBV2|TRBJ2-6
TGTGCCAGCAGTGAAGATGGGGCCAACGTCCTGACTTTC
CASSEDGANVLTF
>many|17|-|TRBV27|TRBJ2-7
TGTGCCAGCAGTTTATATCCGCAGGGGAACTCGGGCTACGAGCAGTACTTC
CASSLYPQGNSGYEQYF
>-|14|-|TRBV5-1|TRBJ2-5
TGCGCCAGCAGCTTGGAACAGGCGGAGGATGAGCAGTACTTC
CASSLEQAEDEQYF
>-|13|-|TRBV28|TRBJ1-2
TGTGCCAGCAGTTTATTGGAGAACTATGGCTACACCTTC
CASSLLENYGYTF
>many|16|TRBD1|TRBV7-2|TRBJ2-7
TGTGCCAGCAGCTTGGCCGGGACAGGAGCCTTCTACGAGCAGTACTTC
CASSLAGTGAFYEQYF
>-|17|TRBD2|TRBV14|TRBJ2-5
TGTGCCAGCAGCCAAGGAAAGACTAGCGGGGGTCAAGAGACCCAGTACTTC
CASSQGKTSGGQETQYF
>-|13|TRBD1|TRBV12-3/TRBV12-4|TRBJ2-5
TGTGCCAGCAGCCTCACCGAACAGGGGGTGCAGTACTTC
CASSLTEQGVQYF
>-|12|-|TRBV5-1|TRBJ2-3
TGCGCCAGCAGCCCGAGGGACTTGCCGCAGTATTTT
CASSPRDLPQYF
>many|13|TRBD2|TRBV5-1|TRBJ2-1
TGTGCCAGCAGCTTAGCGGGGTCCAATGAGCAGTTCTTC
CASSLAGSNEQFF
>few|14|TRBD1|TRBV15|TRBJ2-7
TGTGCCACCAGCAACGGACAGGGCTACTACGAGCAGTACTTC
CATSNGQGYYEQYF
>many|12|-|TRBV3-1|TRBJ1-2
TGTGCCAGCAGCCAAGGCGGAGCAGGCTACACCTTC
CASSQGGAGYTF
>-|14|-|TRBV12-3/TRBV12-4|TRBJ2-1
TGTGCCAGCAGTTTCGATACAGGGATAAATGAGCAGTTCTTC
CASSFDTGINEQFF
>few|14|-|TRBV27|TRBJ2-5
TGTGCCAGCAGTTATGGACGGGGTGAGGAGACCCAGTACTTC
CASSYGRGEETQYF
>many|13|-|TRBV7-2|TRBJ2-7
TGTGCCAGCAGCTTAGCACTGTCCTACGAGCAGTACTTC
CASSLALSYEQYF
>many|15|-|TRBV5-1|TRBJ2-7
TGCGCCAGCAGCCTAGACAGGACAGCCTCCTACGAGCAGTACTTC
CASSLDRTASYEQYF
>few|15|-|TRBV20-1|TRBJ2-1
TGCAGTGCTAGAGGGGGTAGCACCGTGTACAATGAGCAGTTCTTC
CSARGGSTVYNEQFF
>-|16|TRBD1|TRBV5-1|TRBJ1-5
TGCGCCAGCAGCCCGGAAGGGGCAGGGGGCTCGGAGCCCCAGCATTTT
CASSPEGAGGSEPQHF
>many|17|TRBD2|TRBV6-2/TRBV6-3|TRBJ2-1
TGTGCCAGCAGTTACAGTAGGGGCGGGAGGTCATACAATGAGCAGTTCTTC
CASSYSRGGRSYNEQFF
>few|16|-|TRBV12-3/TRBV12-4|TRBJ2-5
TGTGCCAGCAGTTTATGGTCCCCCGAGGGACAAGAGACCCAGTACTTC
CASSLWSPEGQETQYF
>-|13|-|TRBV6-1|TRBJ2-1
TGTGCCAGCAGTATAGGGACGGATAGAAAGCAGTTCTTC
CASSIGTDRKQFF
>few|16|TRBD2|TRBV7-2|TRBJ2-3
TGTGCCAGCAGCGCTCAACTAGCGGGAGGATCAGATACGCAGTATTTT
CASSAQLAGGSDTQYF
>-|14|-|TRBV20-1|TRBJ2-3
TGCAGTGCCTATATTAGCGGAAATACAGATACGCAGTATTTT
CSAYISGNTDTQYF
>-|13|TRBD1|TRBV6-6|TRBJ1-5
TGTGCCAGCAGGATACAGGGGAATCAGCCCCAGCATTTT
CASRIQGNQPQHF
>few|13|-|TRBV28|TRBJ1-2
TGTGCCAGCAGTTTCTTGGACACATATGGCTACACCTTC
CASSFLDTYGYTF
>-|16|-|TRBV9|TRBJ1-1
TGTGCCAGCAGCGTAGGACTCCCCCAAGGAGGCACTGAAGCTTTCTTT
CASSVGLPQGGTEAFF
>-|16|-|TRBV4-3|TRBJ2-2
TGCGCCAGCAGCCCACAAGAGGGAGGGAACACCGGGGAGCTGTTTTTT
CASSPQEGGNTGELFF
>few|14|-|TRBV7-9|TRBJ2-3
TGTGCCAGCAGCTTAGACAGGCAAGGAGATACGCAGTATTTT
CASSLDRQGDTQYF
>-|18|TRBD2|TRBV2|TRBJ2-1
TGTGCCAGCATTGTTGGACTAGCGGGGGGGTTGTTTTCCCATGAGCAGTTCTTC
CASIVGLAGGLFSHEQFF
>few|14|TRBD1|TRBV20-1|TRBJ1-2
TGTAGTGCTAGCCCAGACAGGGGGCATAGTGGCTACACCTTC
CSASPDRGHSGYTF
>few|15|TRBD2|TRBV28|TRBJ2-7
TGTGCCAGCAGAACCTCCGGGGGGGGGCGGAACGAGCAGTACTTC
CASRTSGGGRNEQYF
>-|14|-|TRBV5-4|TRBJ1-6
TGTGCCAGCAGTCGGGACATCTATAATTCACCCCTCCACTTT
CASSRDIYNSPLHF
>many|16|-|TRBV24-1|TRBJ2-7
TGTGCCACCAGTGATTTTGTGTGGGGCCATACCTACGAGCAGTACTTC
CATSDFVWGHTYEQYF
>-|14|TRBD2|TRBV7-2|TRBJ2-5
TGTGCCAGCAGGTTTATAGCGGGAGAGGACACCCAGTACTTC
CASRFIAGEDTQYF
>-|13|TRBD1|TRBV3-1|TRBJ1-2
TGTGCCAGCAATAGCGGGACAGTCTATGGCTACACCTTC
CASNSGTVYGYTF
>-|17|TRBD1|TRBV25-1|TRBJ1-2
TGTGCCAGCAGTCCTCGACAGGGGACTCCTTCGGACTATGGCTACACCTTC
CASSPRQGTPSDYGYTF
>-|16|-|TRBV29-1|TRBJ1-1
TGCAGCGGGAGGGGTCTTGAAAAGGCATTTAACACTGAAGCTTTCTTT
CSGRGLEKAFNTEAFF
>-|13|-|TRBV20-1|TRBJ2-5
TGCAGTGCTGGAAGCGGGCCCTCGGAGACCCAGTACTTC
CSAGSGPSETQYF
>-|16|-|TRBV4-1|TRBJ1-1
TGCGCCAGCAGCCAAGAAGGCAGGGCGGTGACCACTGAAGCTTTCTTT
CASSQEGRAVTTEAFF
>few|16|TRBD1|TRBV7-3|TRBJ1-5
TGTGCCAGCAGCCCCGGACAGGTACATAGCAATCAGCCCCAGCATTTT
CASSPGQVHSNQPQHF
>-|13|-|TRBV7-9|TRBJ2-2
TGTGCCAGCAGCTGGGACCACACCGGGGAGCTGTTTTTT
CASSWDHTGELFF
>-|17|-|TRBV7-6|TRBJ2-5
TGTGCCAGCAGCCCTAGACAGGGACTACTGTACCAAGAGACCCAGTACTTC
CASSPRQGLLYQETQYF
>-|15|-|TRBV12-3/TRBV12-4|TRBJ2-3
TGTGCCAGCAGTTTGTACATTCCTAGCACAGATACGCAGTATTTT
CASSLYIPSTDTQYF
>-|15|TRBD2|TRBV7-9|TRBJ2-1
TGTGCCAGCAGCTTATTTTCGGGGGGAGTCGATGAGCAGTTCTTC
CASSLFSGGVDEQFF